Presented here are 10 T cell receptor beta chains from one specimen sequenced in a study of blood T cell repertoires in COVID-19. Here immunoSEQ multiplex PCR was the method, and the copy in TCRdb shows in-frame clones only, minus some. This table holds 100,000 to 150,000 clones, 85% found once. Specimen: peripheral blood. The source is a man in his 60s with acute or convalescent COVID-19.

This chain uses TRBV6-6 with TRBJ2-7; weak D call: TRBD2 (5 bases). CDR3 length: 14 amino acids. Germline V gives CDR1 MNHNY, CDR2 SVGAGI (reference sequence). V lost 7 bases to trimming and J lost 0 bases, with 13 bases between them. DNA of the CDR3: TGTGCCAGCACAATAAGAGGGAGCTCCTACGAGCAGTACTTC. Encoded protein: CASTIRGSSYEQYF.

The rearrangement joins TRBV7-6 to TRBJ2-5; 12 positions match TRBD2. Looked up from germline, CDR1 is SGHVS and CDR2 is FNYEAQ. J was trimmed by 2 bases and V by 4 bases; bases with no gene match: 5. The CDR3 has 16 amino acids. The CDR3 sequence: CASSSLGLAGQETQYF. The CDR3 region has the DNA TGTGCCAGCAGCTCTCTAGGACTAGCGGGGCAAGAGACCCAGTACTTC.

The chain employs TRBV7-2 and TRBJ1-5; tentative D call: TRBD1 (5 bases). V was cut by 5 bases and J by 1 base, with 12 bases left in between. The CDR3 runs to 15 residues. Germline V gene sequence: CDR1 SGHTA, CDR2 FQGNSA. The DNA of the CDR3 is TGTGCCAGCAGCCCTCGTCAGGGAAGCAATCAGCCCCAGCATTTT. Amino acids: CASSPRQGSNQPQHF.

The J gene is TRBJ1-1, the V gene TRBV19, with D possibly being TRBD1 (6 bases). CDR1 and CDR2 (germline): LNHDA, SQIVND (reference sequence). V lost 5 bases, J lost 1 base, and 14 bases lay in between. The length of the CDR3 is 15 residues. DNA for the CDR3: TGTGCCAGTAGTGCCACAGGGATAGGGAACACTGAAGCTTTCTTT. Residues: CASSATGIGNTEAFF.

The rearrangement uses TRBV7-9 and TRBJ2-3; no definite D call. There are 15 residues in the CDR3. CDR1 and CDR2 from the germline V gene are SEHNR and FQNEAQ (reference sequence). V gave up 5 bases and J gave up 2 bases, with 14 bases separating them. In nucleotides, the CDR3 is TGTGCCAGCAGCCCCCCTGGGCAGCCCACAGATACGCAGTATTTT. Translated: CASSPPGQPTDTQYF. Supplemented by reference TRBV7-9 and TRBJ2-3, the full variable domain reads DTGVSQNPRHKITKRGQNVTFRCDPISEHNRLYWYRQTLGQGPEFLTYFQNEAQLEKSRLLSDRFSAERPKGSFSTLEIQRTEQGDSAMYLCASSPPGQPTDTQYFGPGTRLTVL.

This chain joins TRBV28 and TRBJ2-1; 10 bases line up with TRBD2. The J segment lost 7 bases and the V segment lost 9 bases, leaving 18 bases of the junction unmatched. This CDR3 has 17 amino acids. CDR1 is MDHEN, CDR2 SYDVKM, per germline. The CDR3 reads CASFPPLAGDPKNEQFF. The DNA of the CDR3 is TGTGCCAGTTTTCCCCCCCTAGCGGGAGACCCTAAGAATGAGCAGTTCTTC.

This chain links TRBV3-1 (or the pseudogene TRBV3-2) with TRBJ2-5; D gene unclear. V gave up 1 base and J gave up 1 base, with 7 bases separating them. CDR3 size: 14 residues. The germline CDR1 and CDR2 sequences are LGHDT and YNNKEL (reference sequence). The DNA for the CDR3 is TGTGCCAGCAGCCAAGGACACTTCCAAGAGACCCAGTACTTC. Its translation is CASSQGHFQETQYF.

This chain uses TRBV2 with TRBJ2-7, with TRBD1 matching 8 bases. Looked up from germline, CDR1 is SNHLY and CDR2 is FYNNEI. The CDR3 covers 15 residues. Trimming cost V 3 bases and J 1 base; bases outside gene matches: 5. In nucleotides, the CDR3 is TGTGCCAGCAGTGACCAGGGGGCCCCTTCCTACGAGCAGTACTTC. Translation gives CASSDQGAPSYEQYF. Supplemented by reference TRBV2 and TRBJ2-7, the full variable domain reads EPEVTQTPSHQVTQMGQEVILRCVPISNHLYFYWYRQILGQKVEFLVSFYNNEISEKSEIFDDQFSVERPDGSNFTLKIRSTKLEDSAMYFCASSDQGAPSYEQYFGPGTRLTVT.

V is TRBV29-1 and J is TRBJ2-7, with D perhaps TRBD2 (6 bases). The CDR3 is made up of 13 amino acids. CDR1 and CDR2 (germline): SQVTM, ANQGSEA. V gave up 7 bases and J gave up 3 bases, with 16 bases separating them. CDR3 coding DNA: TGCAGCGCTAGATCCGGGACTGGCTACGAGCAGTACTTC. This encodes CSARSGTGYEQYF.

The CDR3: CASSYSDTSYNSPLHF. In DNA form, the CDR3 reads TGTGCCAGCAGTTACTCGGACACCTCCTATAATTCACCCCTCCACTTT. This chain links TRBV6-5 with TRBJ1-6; perhaps TRBD1 as D (5 bases). This CDR3 contains 16 residues. CDR1 MNHEY and CDR2 SVGAGI come from the germline V gene. The V and J ends lost 0 bases and 0 bases respectively, with 6 bases between them.